The 25 T cell receptor beta chains listed next were all sequenced from one sample in a study of cytomegalovirus exposure and HLA in healthy donors (dated by TCRdb to 2016 to 2017). Library generation was performed with the immunoSEQ multiplex PCR assay. For the multiplex PCR, a mixture combining 60 forward primers for TCR Vbeta segments and 13 reverse primers for TCR Jbeta segments was used. Not all clones reach the TCRdb copy of this immuneACCESS table, which keeps in-frame sequences only. Checked studies attribute under half of the gap to unresolved V genes and leave the rest unexplained. Recorded for this sample are 140,000 to 150,000 clones; about three quarters of them occurred a single time. The top ten clones comprise nearly 4% of the sample. Sequencing was carried out using PBMCs. These receptor sequences come from a male donor in good health and CMV-seronegative.

The J gene is TRBJ2-7, the V gene TRBV21-1; the table gives TRBD1 as D, unverified against the DNA. TRBV21-1 is a pseudogene. The CDR3 has 16 amino acids. The CDR3 loop is CASNLGRDRGTYEQYF. DNA for the CDR3: TGTGCCAGCAATCTGGGCCGTGACAGGGGCACCTACGAGCAGTACTTC.

The chain couples TRBV19 to TRBJ2-3; 8 bases fit TRBD1. There are 14 residues in the CDR3. Per the germline V gene, CDR1 is LNHDA and CDR2 is SQIVND (reference sequence). Unmatched junction bases numbered 9, after V lost 8 bases and J lost 5 bases. In DNA, the CDR3 is TGTGCCAGTGGGACGGGCGGGACAGGAGATACGCAGTATTTT. Amino acids: CASGTGGTGDTQYF.

This clone occurred a few times. The chain employs TRBV6-1 and TRBJ1-3, with TRBD1 matching over 7 bases. The germline V gene encodes CDR1 MNHNS and CDR2 SASEGT. The trim removed 7 bases at V and 3 bases at J, leaving 6 bases unmatched. CDR3 size: 14 residues. This CDR3 is CASTSGQLGNTIYF. CDR3 coding DNA: TGTGCCAGCACCTCGGGACAGCTTGGAAACACCATATATTTT.

This clone was recorded a few times. The chain combines TRBV6-1 with TRBJ2-3; 8 bases are a match to TRBD1. The CDR3 is 19 residues long. Per germline, CDR1 MNHNS and CDR2 SASEGT. The V segment lost 0 bases and the J segment 0 bases; nucleotides outside the gene matches: 11. The CDR3 DNA reads TGTGCCAGCAGTGAAGCGCTGACAGGGGATGTCGGCAGCACAGATACGCAGTATTTT. As protein: CASSEALTGDVGSTDTQYF.

J is TRBJ1-1 and V is TRBV6-6; D remains ambiguous. Between the trimmed V and J ends, which lost 2 bases and 2 bases, there was a span of 9 bases. The germline gives CDR1 MNHNY, CDR2 SVGAGI (reference sequence). CDR3 length: 14 residues. The chain's CDR3 is CASSYVRSNTEAFF. DNA for the CDR3: TGTGCCAGCAGTTACGTGCGGAGCAACACTGAAGCTTTCTTT.

The chain links TRBV4-3 to TRBJ2-4, with 12 bases identical to TRBD2. Per germline, CDR1 LGHNA and CDR2 YSLEER. This CDR3 comprises 15 residues. Trimming cost V 4 bases and J 4 bases; bases outside gene matches: 2. The CDR3 protein is CASSPGLAGKNIQYF. In nucleotides, the CDR3 is TGCGCCAGCAGCCCCGGACTAGCGGGAAAAAACATTCAGTACTTC.

The chain joins TRBV9 to TRBJ2-3, with D hard to call. Trimming took 0 bases from V and 2 from J, leaving 7 bases between them. Germline CDR1 reads SGDLS; CDR2 reads YYNGEE. The CDR3 has 14 amino acids. CDR3 region: CASSVGRSTDTQYF. Written as DNA, the CDR3 is TGTGCCAGCAGCGTAGGCAGGTCCACAGATACGCAGTATTTT.

The genes are TRBV9 and TRBJ2-7; possibly TRBD2 for D (6 bases). CDR1 and CDR2 (germline): SGDLS, YYNGEE. The V and J ends lost 0 bases and 4 bases respectively, with 14 bases between them. CDR3 size: 15 residues. The CDR3 here is CASSVGGAGTYEQYF. The CDR3 region has the DNA TGTGCCAGCAGCGTAGGCGGGGCCGGGACGTACGAGCAGTACTTC.

The chain employs TRBV6-1 and TRBJ2-3, with 10 bases aligning to TRBD2. Trimming at V came to 2 bases and at J to 4 bases, leaving 3 bases not matched to a gene. This CDR3 region has 15 residues. Germline V gives CDR1 MNHNS, CDR2 SASEGT. Here the CDR3 reads CASSESGGGSDTQYF. DNA of the CDR3: TGTGCCAGCAGTGAAAGCGGGGGGGGGTCAGATACGCAGTATTTT.

This clone was seen a single time. This chain connects TRBV7-3 to TRBJ2-1; 13 nucleotides match TRBD2. CDR1 is SGHTA and CDR2 is FQGTGA in the germline V gene. The V gene end was trimmed by 2 bases and the J gene end by 8 bases; junction bases not matched to a gene: 3. The CDR3 totals 15 residues. CDR3 coding DNA: TGTGCCAGCAGCTTAGGACTAGCGGGGGAGTATGAGCAGTTCTTC. Translated: CASSLGLAGEYEQFF.

The rearrangement joins TRBV11-3 to TRBJ2-3, with 14 bases aligning to TRBD2. The CDR3 is 16 amino acids. The V and J ends lost 5 bases and 4 bases, in that order; junction bases with no gene match: 5. Germline V lookup: CDR1 SGHNT, CDR2 YENEEA. In nucleotides, the CDR3 is TGTGCCAGCAGCCCGGGACTAGCGGGGGCCTCAGATACGCAGTATTTT. As protein: CASSPGLAGASDTQYF.

The chain carries TRBV5-1 and TRBJ1-2; 12 bases map to TRBD1. The CDR3 sequence is 16 residues long. Germline CDR1 is SGHRS and CDR2 is YFSETQ. V lost 4 bases, J lost 4 bases, and 8 bases stayed unmatched. The CDR3, as DNA: TGCGCCAGCAGCAAGGGACAGGGGGCGCGAATCTATGGCTACACCTTC. This encodes CASSKGQGARIYGYTF.

This sequence joins TRBV6-1 and TRBJ2-6; D gene uncertain. CDR3 size: 16 residues. Per the germline V gene, CDR1 is MNHNS and CDR2 is SASEGT. The V and J ends lost 1 base and 1 base respectively, with 8 bases between them. CDR3 loop: CASSEERASGANVLTF. For the CDR3, the DNA is TGTGCCAGCAGTGAAGAACGAGCATCTGGGGCCAACGTCCTGACTTTC.

J is TRBJ2-5 and V is TRBV5-1; the D gene is possibly TRBD1 (6 bases). The CDR3 is 17 residues long. Deletions cut 0 bases from V and 0 bases from J, with 15 bases between. Germline values: CDR1 SGHRS, CDR2 YFSETQ. The CDR3 bases are TGCGCCAGCAGCTTGGGGTCTACAGGGCGGTACCAAGAGACCCAGTACTTC. The encoded protein is CASSLGSTGRYQETQYF.

V and J are TRBV5-1 and TRBJ1-4; no reliable D call. This CDR3 region has 13 residues. In germline, CDR1 is SGHRS, CDR2 YFSETQ. The V gene lost 7 bases and the J gene lost 0 bases, with 7 bases spanning the gap. The CDR3 coding sequence is TGCGCCAGCCGGCAGGCAACTAATGAAAAACTGTTTTTT. Encoded protein: CASRQATNEKLFF.

This sequence joins TRBV28 and TRBJ2-7; 7 nucleotides match TRBD2. The germline V gene has CDR1 MDHEN and CDR2 SYDVKM. V gave up 7 bases and J gave up 3 bases; unmatched junction bases: 15. The CDR3 contains 16 residues. CDR3 DNA sequence: TGTGCCAGCACCCCTTGGGCGGGGGACGGGGGCTACGAGCAGTACTTC. This codes for CASTPWAGDGGYEQYF.

This clone was detected many times. The genes are TRBV16 and TRBJ1-1; D unresolved. Germline CDR1 is KGHSY and CDR2 is FQNENV. Between the trimmed V and J ends, which lost 1 base and 1 base, there was a span of 13 bases. The CDR3 consists of 16 residues. The CDR3 DNA reads TGTGCCAGCAGCCAATTTTCTGGACTAACGAACACTGAAGCTTTCTTT. This encodes CASSQFSGLTNTEAFF. Using reference TRBV16 and TRBJ1-1 for the parts outside the CDR3, the full variable domain is GEEVAQTPKHLVRGEGQKAKLYCAPIKGHSYVFWYQQVLKNEFKFLISFQNENVFDETGMPKERFSAKCLPNSPCSLEIQATKLEDSAVYFCASSQFSGLTNTEAFFGQGTRLTVV.

The V call is TRBV7-2, the J call TRBJ1-1; TRBD1 matches at 10 bases. The CDR3 consists of 14 residues. Germline CDR1 reads SGHTA; CDR2 reads FQGNSA. V gave up 3 bases and J gave up 13 bases; unmatched junction bases: 11. DNA for the CDR3: TGTGCCAGCAGCTTCCCGGGACAGGGGAATGGGGTTTTCTTT. As protein: CASSFPGQGNGVFF. Based on the CDR3 plus reference TRBV7-2 and TRBJ1-1, the full variable domain is GAGVSQSPSNKVTEKGKDVELRCDPISGHTALYWYRQSLGQGLEFLIYFQGNSAPDKSGLPSDRFSAERTGGSVSTLTIQRTQQEDSAVYLCASSFPGQGNGVFFGQGTRLTVV.

The chain couples TRBV4-2 to TRBJ2-5; 12 bases match TRBD2. Germline CDR1 LGHNA, CDR2 YNFKEQ. Germline trimming cut 0 bases from V and 5 bases from J; bases unmatched to any gene: 7. The CDR3 is 17 residues long. In DNA, the CDR3 is TGTGCCAGCAGCCAAGATTGGCTAGCGGGAGGGTCTGAGACCCAGTACTTC. Translated: CASSQDWLAGGSETQYF.

The rearrangement uses TRBV19 and TRBJ2-1; a weak D match, TRBD1 (5 bases). Germline CDR1 and CDR2: LNHDA and SQIVND (reference sequence). Trimming cost V 10 bases and J 4 bases, with 14 bases left between them. The CDR3 is made up of 13 amino acids. This CDR3 reads CATRQIFYNEQFF. The CDR3 bases are TGTGCCACCCGACAGATTTTTTACAATGAGCAGTTCTTC.

This clone was seen a few times. The CDR3 sequence: CASSLGGRQNYGYTF. The CDR3 DNA sequence: TGCGCCAGCAGCTTGGGTGGCAGACAAAACTATGGCTACACCTTC. This chain links TRBV5-1 with TRBJ1-2; D remains ambiguous. The V gene's germline CDR1 is SGHRS and CDR2 YFSETQ. With 0 bases removed from V and 2 bases from J, the gap between germline ends came to 11 bases. CDR3 length: 15 residues.

The chain joins TRBV7-2 to TRBJ2-2, with 8 bases fitting TRBD2. CDR1 is SGHTA and CDR2 is FQGNSA in the germline V gene. V lost 5 bases to trimming and J lost 3 bases; unmatched junction nucleotides: 5. The CDR3 runs to 15 residues. The CDR3 spells CASSPAGGYTGELFF. The CDR3 DNA sequence: TGTGCCAGCAGCCCCGCGGGGGGCTACACCGGGGAGCTGTTTTTT.

A single count supports this clone. The V call is TRBV7-3, the J call TRBJ1-1; 10 positions match TRBD1. The J segment lost 7 bases and the V segment lost 2 bases, leaving 10 bases of the junction unmatched. CDR3 length: 16 residues. CDR1 is SGHTA and CDR2 is FQGTGA in the germline V gene. CDR3 nucleotide sequence: TGTGCCAGCAGCTTACGCCCCGGGACAGGGGTGAGTGAAGCTTTCTTT. It yields the protein CASSLRPGTGVSEAFF.

This chain links TRBV19 with TRBJ2-7; 7 bases match TRBD1. Germline V lookup: CDR1 LNHDA, CDR2 SQIVND (reference sequence). The CDR3 runs 13 residues. V trimming: 5 bases; J trimming: 2 bases; junction bases outside the gene matches: 3. The CDR3 region is CASSWDRAYEQYF. CDR3 bases: TGTGCCAGTAGTTGGGACAGAGCCTACGAGCAGTACTTC.

The chain joins TRBV7-2 to TRBJ2-5, with D possibly matching TRBD2 (5 bases). V lost 4 bases and J lost 7, with 19 bases in between. Germline V gene lookup returns CDR1 SGHTA and CDR2 FQGNSA. CDR3 size: 15 residues. CDR3 in DNA: TGTGCCAGCAGCTCGGACTTCGCTCGGTCAGGGACCCAGTACTTC. It is translated as CASSSDFARSGTQYF.